Detailed here is one T cell receptor (beta chain). With 4 bases clipped from V and 7 bases from J, the junction kept 7 bases outside the gene matches. CDR3 length equals 14 residues. CDR1 is SGHRS, CDR2 YFSETQ, per germline. Some clones are missing from TCRdb's copy, which holds only in-frame ones; the method was immunoSEQ multiplex PCR. The table lists 90,000 to 100,000 clones, roughly 84% of them singletons. This entry comes from a study of blood T cell repertoires in COVID-19. The wider study: Samples of COVID-19 (acute and convalescent) were obtained from the United States, Italy and Spain. From T cells, B-cell-depleted T cells, or PBMCs came the material, which was cDNA or gDNA.

The sequence was collected from a man between 65 and 79 years old with active or convalescent COVID-19. This chain uses TRBV5-1 with TRBJ2-2, with 7 bases fitting TRBD1. The sample comprised peripheral blood. In DNA form, the CDR3 reads TGCGCCAGCAGCGCACAGGGGCAGGTCGGGGAGCTGTTTTTT. Translated, it gives CASSAQGQVGELFF.